The rows below give T cell receptor beta chains drawn from one sample of a study of blood T cell repertoires in COVID-19. Libraries were prepared by immunoSEQ multiplex PCR; TCRdb keeps only in-frame clonotypes and omits some of them. The sample holds around 220,000 clones; more than 75% are singletons and the top ten take 8% to 9%. Sequenced material: peripheral blood. These receptors came from a woman aged 80 or older with COVID-19, enrolled during active disease. CDR3s include the opening cysteine and the closing phenylalanine or tryptophan. Each record gives: clone size, D gene, CDR3 length, V gene, J gene, CDR3 protein, CDR3 DNA. The D gene is left open where the match is weak. Rows give clone size only sometimes, using once, few, many, or a class for an expanded clone.

NA	NA	15	TRBV27	TRBJ2-1	CASSLNPKRVNEQFF	TGTGCCAGCAGTTTAAACCCCAAAAGAGTGAATGAGCAGTTCTTC
NA	TRBD1	13	TRBV6-6	TRBJ2-7	CASSKDRVYEQYF	TGTGCCAGCAGTAAGGACAGGGTCTACGAGCAGTACTTC
NA	TRBD2	15	TRBV7-3	TRBJ2-7	CASSSGLAGSYEQYF	TGTGCCAGCAGCTCGGGACTAGCGGGGTCCTACGAGCAGTACTTC
once	TRBD1	14	TRBV5-1	TRBJ2-1	CASSSGQAYNEQFF	TGCGCCAGCAGCTCGGGACAGGCCTACAATGAGCAGTTCTTC
NA	NA	15	TRBV7-9	TRBJ1-1	CASSLVQGPLTEAFF	TGTGCCAGCAGCTTAGTACAGGGCCCGCTGACTGAAGCTTTCTTT
NA	TRBD2	15	TRBV6-5	TRBJ2-3	CASSYGRGITDTQYF	TGTGCCAGCAGTTACGGGCGGGGGATCACAGATACGCAGTATTTT
NA	TRBD1	15	TRBV25-1	TRBJ1-1	CASSPSSGQGANTFF	TGTGCCAGCAGCCCCAGCTCCGGACAGGGGGCGAATACTTTCTTT
NA	NA	12	TRBV3-1/TRBV3-2	TRBJ2-1	CASSQVRGEQFF	TGTGCCAGCAGCCAAGTTCGAGGTGAGCAGTTCTTC
NA	NA	14	TRBV10-3	TRBJ2-7	CAIKADSSSYEQYF	TGTGCCATCAAGGCAGACTCGAGCTCCTACGAGCAGTACTTC
many	TRBD2	12	TRBV12-3/TRBV12-4	TRBJ2-7	CASSSGRGEQYF	TGTGCCAGCAGTTCAGGGAGGGGCGAGCAGTACTTC
once	NA	12	TRBV29-1	TRBJ2-6	CSVSSGANVLTF	TGCAGCGTTTCTTCTGGGGCCAACGTCCTGACTTTC
NA	TRBD2	17	TRBV5-3	TRBJ2-1	CARTWGLAGGPNNEQFF	TGTGCCAGAACCTGGGGACTAGCGGGAGGGCCTAACAATGAGCAGTTCTTC
NA	TRBD1	18	TRBV5-8	TRBJ1-2	CASSLGYFLRTGEVGYTF	TGTGCCAGCAGCTTGGGGTACTTTTTGCGGACAGGGGAAGTCGGCTACACCTTC
NA	TRBD1	16	TRBV7-2	TRBJ1-3	CASSFRDRPSGNTIYF	TGTGCCAGCAGCTTTCGGGACAGGCCCTCTGGAAACACCATATATTTT
NA	NA	16	TRBV30	TRBJ1-6	CAWSARRGDYNSPLHF	TGTGCCTGGAGTGCCCGCCGGGGGGACTATAATTCACCCCTCCACTTT
NA	TRBD1	15	TRBV9	TRBJ1-6	CASSSPTGYNSPLHF	TGTGCCAGCAGCAGCCCGACAGGGTATAATTCACCCCTCCACTTT
NA	NA	14	TRBV4-3	TRBJ2-5	CASSQGAGLETQYF	TGCGCCAGCAGCCAGGGAGCGGGTCTAGAGACCCAGTACTTC